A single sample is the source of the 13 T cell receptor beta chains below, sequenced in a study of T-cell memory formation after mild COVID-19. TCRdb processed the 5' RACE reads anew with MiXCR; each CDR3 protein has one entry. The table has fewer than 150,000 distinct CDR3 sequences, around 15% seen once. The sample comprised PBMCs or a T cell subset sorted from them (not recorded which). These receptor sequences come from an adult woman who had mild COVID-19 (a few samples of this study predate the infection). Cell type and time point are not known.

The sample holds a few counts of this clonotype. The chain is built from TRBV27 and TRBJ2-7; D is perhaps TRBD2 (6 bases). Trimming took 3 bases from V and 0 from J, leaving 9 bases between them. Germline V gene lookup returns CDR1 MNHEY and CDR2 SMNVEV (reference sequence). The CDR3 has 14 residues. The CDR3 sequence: CASSFGGTSYEQYF. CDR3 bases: TGTGCCAGCAGTTTTGGGGGGACCTCCTACGAGCAGTACTTC.

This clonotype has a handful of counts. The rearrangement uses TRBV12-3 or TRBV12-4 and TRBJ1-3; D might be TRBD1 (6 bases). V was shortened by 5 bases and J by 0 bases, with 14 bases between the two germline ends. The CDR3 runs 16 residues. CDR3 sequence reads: CASSNTGQYSGNTIYF. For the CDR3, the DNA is TGTGCCAGCAGTAATACAGGACAGTACTCTGGAAACACCATATATTTT.

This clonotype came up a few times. The CDR3 nucleotides read TGCAGTGCTAGAGGCCTAGCGGGGGGGACCTACAATGAGCAGTTCTTC. Protein sequence: CSARGLAGGTYNEQFF. The V call is TRBV20-1, the J call TRBJ2-1, with 12 bases lining up with TRBD2. The V and J ends lost 1 base and 2 bases, in that order; junction bases with no gene match: 3. In germline, CDR1 is DFQATT, CDR2 SNEGSKA (reference sequence). The CDR3 has 16 amino acids.

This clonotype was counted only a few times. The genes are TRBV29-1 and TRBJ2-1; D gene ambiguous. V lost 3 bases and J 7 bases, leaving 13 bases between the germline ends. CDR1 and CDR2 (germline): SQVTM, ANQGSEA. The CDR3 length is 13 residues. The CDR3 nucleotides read TGCAGCGTTGAGGGTGGGCTATGGAATGAGCAGTTCTTC. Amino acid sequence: CSVEGGLWNEQFF.

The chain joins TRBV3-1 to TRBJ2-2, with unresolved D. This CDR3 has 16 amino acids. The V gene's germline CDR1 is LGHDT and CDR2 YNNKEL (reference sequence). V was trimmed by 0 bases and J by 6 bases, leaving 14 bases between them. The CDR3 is CASSQDERAHSGELFF. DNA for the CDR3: TGTGCCAGCAGCCAAGATGAGAGAGCCCATTCCGGGGAGCTGTTTTTT.

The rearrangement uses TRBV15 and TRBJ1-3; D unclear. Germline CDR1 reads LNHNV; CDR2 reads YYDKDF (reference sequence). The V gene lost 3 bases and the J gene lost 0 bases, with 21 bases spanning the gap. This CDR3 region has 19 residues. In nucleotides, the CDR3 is TGTGCCACCAGCAGCGAGATACATGTGATCCCGCACTCTGGAAACACCATATATTTT. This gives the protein CATSSEIHVIPHSGNTIYF.

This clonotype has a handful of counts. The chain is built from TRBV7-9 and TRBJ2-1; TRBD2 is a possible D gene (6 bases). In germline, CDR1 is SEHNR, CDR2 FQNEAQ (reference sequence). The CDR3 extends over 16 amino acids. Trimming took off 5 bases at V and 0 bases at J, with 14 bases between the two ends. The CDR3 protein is CASSTSSGISYNEQFF. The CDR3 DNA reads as TGTGCCAGCAGCACCAGTAGCGGCATCTCCTACAATGAGCAGTTCTTC.

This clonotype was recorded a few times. Written as DNA, the CDR3 is TGCGCCAGCAGTGAGCTTGGGGACGAGCAGTACTTC. Protein product: CASSELGDEQYF. The rearrangement uses TRBV10-2 and TRBJ2-7; the D is unclear. The length of the CDR3 is 12 residues. Germline loops: CDR1 WSHSY, CDR2 SAAADI. With 2 bases removed from V and 5 bases from J, the gap between germline ends came to 7 bases.

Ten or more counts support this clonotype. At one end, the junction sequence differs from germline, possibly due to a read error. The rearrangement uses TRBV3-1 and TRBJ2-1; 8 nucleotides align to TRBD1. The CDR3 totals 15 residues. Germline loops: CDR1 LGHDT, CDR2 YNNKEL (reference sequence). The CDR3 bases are TGTGCCAGCAGCCAGGACAGGGAAACGCCAAATGGGCAGTTCTTC. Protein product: CASSQDRETPNGQFF.

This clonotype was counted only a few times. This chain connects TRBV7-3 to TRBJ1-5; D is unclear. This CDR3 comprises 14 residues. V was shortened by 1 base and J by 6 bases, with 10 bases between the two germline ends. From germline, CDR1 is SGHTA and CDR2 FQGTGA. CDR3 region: CASSLRRWGQPQHF. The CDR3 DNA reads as TGTGCCAGCAGCTTAAGGCGGTGGGGTCAGCCCCAGCATTTT.

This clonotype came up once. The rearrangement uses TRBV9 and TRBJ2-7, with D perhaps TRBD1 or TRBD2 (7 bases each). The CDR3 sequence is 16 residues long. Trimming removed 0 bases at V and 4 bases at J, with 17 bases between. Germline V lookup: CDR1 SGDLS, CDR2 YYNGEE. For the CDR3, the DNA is TGTGCCAGCAGCGTAGAAGGGGGCGGGGGCCTTTACGAGCAGTACTTC. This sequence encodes CASSVEGGGGLYEQYF. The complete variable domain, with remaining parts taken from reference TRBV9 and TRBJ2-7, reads DSGVTQTPKHLITATGQRVTLRCSPRSGDLSVYWYQQSLDQGLQFLIQYYNGEERAKGNILERFSAQQFPDLHSELNLSSLELGDSALYFCASSVEGGGGLYEQYFGPGTRLTVT.

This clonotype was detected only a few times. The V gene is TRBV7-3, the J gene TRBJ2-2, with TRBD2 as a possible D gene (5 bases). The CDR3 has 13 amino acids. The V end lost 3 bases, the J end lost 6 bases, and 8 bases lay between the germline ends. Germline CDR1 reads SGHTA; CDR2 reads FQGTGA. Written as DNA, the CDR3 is TGTGCCAGCAGCTTGCGAGGGTCCGGGGAGCTGTTTTTT. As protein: CASSLRGSGELFF. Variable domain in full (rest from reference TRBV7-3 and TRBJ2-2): GAGVSQTPSNKVTEKGKYVELRCDPISGHTALYWYRQSLGQGPEFLIYFQGTGAADDSGLPNDRFFAVRPEGSVSTLKIQRTERGDSAVYLCASSLRGSGELFFGEGSRLTVL.

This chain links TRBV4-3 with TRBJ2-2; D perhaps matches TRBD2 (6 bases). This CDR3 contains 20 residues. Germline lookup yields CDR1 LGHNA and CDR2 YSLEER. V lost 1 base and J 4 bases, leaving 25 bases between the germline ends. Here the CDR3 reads CASSQAPVSMTGRGTGELFF. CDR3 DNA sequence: TGCGCCAGCAGCCAAGCGCCTGTATCTATGACCGGGAGAGGCACCGGGGAGCTGTTTTTT.